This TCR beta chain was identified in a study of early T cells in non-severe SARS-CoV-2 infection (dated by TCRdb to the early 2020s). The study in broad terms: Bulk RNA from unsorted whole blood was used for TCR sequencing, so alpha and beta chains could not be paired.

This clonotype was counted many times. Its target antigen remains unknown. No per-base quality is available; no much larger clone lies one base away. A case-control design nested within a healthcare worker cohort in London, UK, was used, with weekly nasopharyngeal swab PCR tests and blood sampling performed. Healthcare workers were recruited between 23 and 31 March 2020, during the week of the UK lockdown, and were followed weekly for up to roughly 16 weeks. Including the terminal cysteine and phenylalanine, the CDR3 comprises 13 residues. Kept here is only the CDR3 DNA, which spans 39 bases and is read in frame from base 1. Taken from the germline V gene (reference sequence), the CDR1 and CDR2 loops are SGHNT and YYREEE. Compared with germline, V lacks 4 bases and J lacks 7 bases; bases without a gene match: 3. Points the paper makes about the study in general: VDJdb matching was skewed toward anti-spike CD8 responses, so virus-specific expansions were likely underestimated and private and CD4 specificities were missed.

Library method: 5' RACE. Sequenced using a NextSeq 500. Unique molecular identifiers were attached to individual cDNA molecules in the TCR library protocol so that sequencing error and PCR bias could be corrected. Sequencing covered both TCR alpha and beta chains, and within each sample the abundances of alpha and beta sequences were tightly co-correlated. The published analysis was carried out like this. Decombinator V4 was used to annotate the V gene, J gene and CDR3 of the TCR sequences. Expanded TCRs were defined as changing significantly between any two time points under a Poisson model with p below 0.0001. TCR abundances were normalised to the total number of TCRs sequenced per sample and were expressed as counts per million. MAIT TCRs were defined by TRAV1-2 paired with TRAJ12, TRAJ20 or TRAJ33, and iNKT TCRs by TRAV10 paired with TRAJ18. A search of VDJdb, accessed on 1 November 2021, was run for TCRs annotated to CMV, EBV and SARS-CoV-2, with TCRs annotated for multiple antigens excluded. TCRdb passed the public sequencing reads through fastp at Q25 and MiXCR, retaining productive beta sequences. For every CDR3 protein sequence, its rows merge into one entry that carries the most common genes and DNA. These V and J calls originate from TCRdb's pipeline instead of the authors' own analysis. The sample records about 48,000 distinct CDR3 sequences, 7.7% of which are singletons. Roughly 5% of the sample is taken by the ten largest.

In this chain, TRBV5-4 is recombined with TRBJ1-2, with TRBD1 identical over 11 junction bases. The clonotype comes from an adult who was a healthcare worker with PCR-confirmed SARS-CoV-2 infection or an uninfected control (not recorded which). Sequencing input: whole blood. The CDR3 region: CASSRTGGFGYTF. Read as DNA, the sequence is TGTGCCAGCAGCCGGACAGGGGGCTTTGGCTACACCTTC.